Sequencing of this T cell receptor beta chain was carried out in a study of CD8+ T cells in alopecia areata. In the study overall: Patients given treatment had severity scored by the percentage of scalp area affected.

Points from the study as a whole: Tofacitinib delivered significant drops in scalp clonality and in expanded CD8+ clones among the top 100. TCR sharing was clearer in mice than between patients, perhaps partly owing to patient HLA diversity.

Note on this clone: What it binds is unknown. The sample contains more than one DNA sequence encoding this CDR3.

The treatment here: oral pan-JAK inhibitor, 5-10 mg twice daily. The CDR3 extends over 10 amino acids. Germline V gene lookup returns CDR1 DFQATT and CDR2 SNEGSKA (reference sequence). Trimming left V 2 bases short and J 4 bases short, with 2 bases between. Extraction of RNA preceded its reverse transcription into cDNA, which served as the sequencing template. Method: immunoSEQ multiplex PCR; TCRdb's copy keeps in-frame clones and lacks some. Of about 190,000 clones listed, about 60% are singletons. V gene TRBV20-1 combines with J gene TRBJ2-5, with D hard to call. Sequencing used CD4+ T cells sorted from blood, obtained at week 4, from a patient treated with tofacitinib. This TCR derives from a human donor with alopecia areata. In DNA, the CDR3 is TGCAGTGCTAGACGAGAGACCCAGTACTTC. It encodes CSARRETQYF.